This T cell receptor beta chain was recorded in a study of cytomegalovirus exposure and HLA in healthy donors. The PCR used 60 Vbeta and 13 Jbeta primers. Assay: immunoSEQ multiplex PCR; the TCRdb copy retains only in-frame clones and omits some. The sample holds some 140,000 clones, around 72% seen once. V lost 8 bases to trimming and J lost 5 bases, with 12 bases between them. There are 12 residues in the CDR3. Germline CDR1 and CDR2: MNHEY and SMNVEV (reference sequence). This clone was seen only once. The rearrangement links TRBV27 to TRBJ2-5; D perhaps matches TRBD2 (7 bases). The TCR was taken from a woman aged 40 to 55 in good health and CMV-seronegative. The sample comprised PBMCs. The CDR3 bases are TGTGCCAGCCGGGGGGCCGAGGAGACCCAGTACTTC. It codes for CASRGAEETQYF.